The next 18 T cell receptor beta chains were all read from a single sample in a study of T cell changes during pregnancy in multiple sclerosis. The table came from immunoSEQ multiplex PCR; TCRdb's copy has only in-frame clones and leaves some out. In the table there are over 35,000 clones, 94% of which are singletons. Here the sequenced sample was CD8+ T cells from peripheral blood mononuclear cells, taken in the third trimester of pregnancy. The receptors shown here come from a female donor with multiple sclerosis, enrolled in a pregnancy study.

V is TRBV7-8 and J is TRBJ1-1, with 7 bases fitting TRBD1. The length of the CDR3 is 13 residues. CDR1 SGHVS and CDR2 FQNEAQ come from the germline V gene. Trimming removed 9 bases from V and 4 bases from J; junction bases left unmatched: 8. In DNA form, the CDR3 reads TGTGCCAGTAAACAGGGGCTTATCACTGAAGCTTTCTTT. Its protein product is CASKQGLITEAFF.

The V gene is TRBV4-2, the J gene TRBJ2-3; 8 nucleotides agree with TRBD2. Germline V gives CDR1 LGHNA, CDR2 YNFKEQ. The V segment lost 0 bases and the J segment 6 bases; nucleotides outside the gene matches: 8. The CDR3 has 16 amino acids. CDR3 residues: CASSQEAQRGTDTQYF. In DNA form, the CDR3 reads TGTGCCAGCAGCCAAGAAGCCCAGCGGGGGACTGATACGCAGTATTTT.

The chain recombines TRBV4-1 with TRBJ1-3; 9 nucleotides agree with TRBD1. The germline gives CDR1 MGHRA, CDR2 YSYEKL. This CDR3 is built from 17 residues. With V trimmed by 1 base and J by 5 bases, 9 bases remained unmatched. CDR3 in amino acids: CASSQVPGTGLRNTIYF. The DNA of the CDR3 is TGCGCCAGCAGCCAAGTCCCCGGGACAGGGTTGAGAAACACCATATATTTT.

V is TRBV5-8 and J is TRBJ2-7, with TRBD1 as a possible D gene (5 bases). The germline V gene has CDR1 SGHTS and CDR2 YDEGEE. The CDR3 spans 15 residues. Trimming pared 0 bases from V and 2 bases from J, leaving 12 bases between. The CDR3 loop reads CASSLETEPTYEQYF. The CDR3, as DNA: TGTGCCAGCAGCTTGGAGACAGAACCTACCTACGAGCAGTACTTC.

The chain combines TRBV2 with TRBJ2-7, with 9 bases fitting TRBD2. The CDR3 sequence is 13 residues long. Losses at the gene ends were 10 bases for V and 3 bases for J; bases not matched to a gene: 7. Germline assignment: CDR1 SNHLY and CDR2 FYNNEI. CDR3 in DNA: TGTGCCATTCGACTAGCGGATTACTACGAGCAGTACTTC. Amino acid sequence: CAIRLADYYEQYF.

The rearrangement links TRBV5-6 to TRBJ2-7; 8 nucleotides match TRBD1. Germline values: CDR1 SGHDT, CDR2 YYEEEE. The CDR3 extends over 12 amino acids. V trimming: 4 bases; J trimming: 7 bases; junction bases outside the gene matches: 4. The CDR3 region has the DNA TGTGCCAGCAGCAACCGGGACAGGGAGCAGTACTTC. Translation gives CASSNRDREQYF.

As DNA, the CDR3 is TGTGCCAGCAGTGAGAGGGGACAGGGGTATGAGGCCAAAAACATTCAGTACTTC. It codes for CASSERGQGYEAKNIQYF. The V and J genes are TRBV2 and TRBJ2-4, with 10 nucleotides matching TRBD1. J was trimmed by 1 base and V by 3 bases; bases with no gene match: 9. The CDR3 is 18 residues long. Germline V gene lookup returns CDR1 SNHLY and CDR2 FYNNEI.

The chain carries TRBV7-9 and TRBJ2-7; TRBD2 agrees at 13 bases. The CDR3 has 14 residues. Germline CDR1 reads SEHNR; CDR2 reads FQNEAQ (reference sequence). After removal of 4 bases from V and 6 bases from J, the junction contained 3 bases not matched to a gene. The CDR3 sequence: CASSSGLAGSEQYF. The CDR3 nucleotides read TGTGCCAGCAGCTCGGGACTAGCGGGAAGCGAGCAGTACTTC. Based on the CDR3 plus reference TRBV7-9 and TRBJ2-7, the full variable domain is DTGVSQNPRHKITKRGQNVTFRCDPISEHNRLYWYRQTLGQGPEFLTYFQNEAQLEKSRLLSDRFSAERPKGSFSTLEIQRTEQGDSAMYLCASSSGLAGSEQYFGPGTRLTVT.

This clone was counted a single time. This chain joins TRBV28 and TRBJ1-1; possible D gene TRBD1, 6 bases. CDR3 length: 14 residues. CDR1 and CDR2 (germline): MDHEN, SYDVKM. The ends were cut back, 3 bases at V and 1 base at J, with 9 bases in the middle. The CDR3 bases are TGTGCCAGCAGTTTCGGACAGACGAACACTGAAGCTTTCTTT. Translation gives CASSFGQTNTEAFF.

The rearrangement uses TRBV30 and TRBJ1-2, with 7 nucleotides matching TRBD1. CDR3 length equals 12 residues. Germline V lookup: CDR1 GTSNPN, CDR2 SVGIG (reference sequence). The trim removed 1 base at V and 7 bases at J, leaving 3 bases unmatched. The CDR3 sequence is CAWSDRGSGYTF. The CDR3 nucleotides read TGTGCCTGGAGTGACAGGGGCAGTGGCTACACCTTC.

This clone was counted at least ten times. The chain links TRBV27 to TRBJ2-7; 10 nucleotides align to TRBD2. Germline loops: CDR1 MNHEY, CDR2 SMNVEV (reference sequence). After removal of 5 bases from V and 0 bases from J, the junction contained 13 bases not matched to a gene. CDR3 length equals 18 residues. In DNA form, the CDR3 reads TGTGCCAGCAGTCCCAGACTAGCGGGCTCCCTACCCTCCTACGAGCAGTACTTC. It encodes CASSPRLAGSLPSYEQYF.

The chain couples TRBV28 to TRBJ1-4, with 8 bases aligning to TRBD1. The germline gives CDR1 MDHEN, CDR2 SYDVKM. J lost 6 bases, V lost 4 bases, and 7 bases had no gene match. The length of the CDR3 is 15 residues. The CDR3 loop is CASSWTGLQDEKLFF. The CDR3 nucleotides are TGTGCCAGCAGTTGGACAGGGCTTCAGGATGAAAAACTGTTTTTT. The whole variable domain, remainder taken from reference TRBV28 and TRBJ1-4, is DVKVTQSSRYLVKRTGEKVFLECVQDMDHENMFWYRQDPGLGLRLIYFSYDVKMKEKGDIPEGYSVSREKKERFSLILESASTNQTSMYLCASSWTGLQDEKLFFGSGTQLSVL.

Remarks on this clone: Other DNA sequences in this sample translate to the same CDR3. This rearrangement joins TRBV7-9 to TRBJ2-1; D gene ambiguous. CDR3 length: 14 residues. Germline assignment: CDR1 SEHNR and CDR2 FQNEAQ (reference sequence). The V and J ends lost 1 base and 0 bases respectively, with 4 bases between them. CDR3 sequence (DNA): TGTGCCAGCAGCTTAGTCAGCTCCTACAATGAGCAGTTCTTC. Protein: CASSLVSSYNEQFF.

The rearrangement links TRBV4-1 to TRBJ2-7, with D possibly matching TRBD1 (7 bases). The CDR3 covers 16 residues. Germline V gives CDR1 MGHRA, CDR2 YSYEKL. V lost 0 bases and J lost 1, with 13 bases in between. The CDR3, as DNA: TGCGCCAGCAGCCAAGAAGGAGGGACAGCTTCCTACGAGCAGTACTTC. Its translation is CASSQEGGTASYEQYF.

The chain has TRBV27 and TRBJ1-2; 7 bases align to TRBD1. The CDR3 extends over 13 amino acids. Germline V lookup: CDR1 MNHEY, CDR2 SMNVEV (reference sequence). With 6 bases clipped from V and 3 bases from J, the junction kept 4 bases outside the gene matches. CDR3 loop: CASRPGQDYGYTF. CDR3 in DNA: TGTGCCAGCAGGCCTGGACAGGACTATGGCTACACCTTC.

This chain links TRBV6-1 with TRBJ1-3; D is uncertain. The CDR3 totals 14 residues. The ends were cut back, 3 bases at V and 8 bases at J, with 14 bases in the middle. Germline V gives CDR1 MNHNS, CDR2 SASEGT. CDR3 residues: CASSDFFGIDTIYF. CDR3 nucleotide sequence: TGTGCCAGCAGTGACTTTTTCGGGATAGACACCATATATTTT.

The chain has TRBV27 and TRBJ2-7; D is unresolved. Trimming left V 0 bases short and J 5 bases short, with 8 bases between. CDR1 and CDR2 from the germline V gene are MNHEY and SMNVEV (reference sequence). This CDR3 has 13 amino acids. The CDR3, as DNA: TGTGCCAGCAGTTTATCCCGACAACACGAGCAGTACTTC. This encodes CASSLSRQHEQYF.

This chain joins TRBV27 and TRBJ2-1; 10 bases are shared with TRBD2. This CDR3 contains 14 residues. Germline assignment: CDR1 MNHEY and CDR2 SMNVEV (reference sequence). Unmatched junction bases numbered 4, after V lost 5 bases and J lost 6 bases. Here the CDR3 reads CASSSRTSGNEQFF. Written as DNA, the CDR3 is TGTGCCAGCAGTAGCCGGACTAGCGGCAATGAGCAGTTCTTC.